This T cell receptor (beta chain) was obtained from a study of naive and memory T cell subsets. The study, taken as a whole, reports: Naive repertoires, especially CD8, held a few larger clonotypes, possibly memory cells re-expressing CD45RA. In naive cells, over 95% of TCR sequences were seen only once.

As concerns this clonotype: As yet, its antigen is unknown. A read error is possible here, since a much larger clone lies one base away.

CDR1 is LGHDT and CDR2 is YNNKEL in the germline V gene (reference sequence). The CDR3 runs to 16 residues. Both TRBC1 and TRBC2 were covered by a beta constant-region primer of two equimolar oligonucleotides. Ligated cDNA was amplified by four rounds of PCR with nested alpha and beta constant-region primers and SP2. Each CDR3 protein is one row after TCRdb ran MiXCR on the UMI-ligation and nested PCR reads. The data contain tens of thousands of distinct CDR3 sequences, over 8.5% of them singletons. Separate alpha and beta amplification began at the second PCR step. CD4 T cells were positively selected, then CD8 T cells from the CD4-negative fraction.

The sample was naive CD8+ T cells from blood. The clonotype was recovered from a human donor in good health. This chain links TRBV3-1 with TRBJ2-7; 8 bases line up with TRBD2. This chain's CDR3 is CDSSQAAGGWYYEQYF. The CDR3 nucleotides read TGTGACAGCAGCCAAGCGGCGGGGGGCTGGTACTACGAGCAGTACTTC.